These 31 T cell receptor beta chains originate from one sample sequenced in a study of PD-L1 blockade in urothelial cancer. Described time point: pretreatment peripheral blood. The table came from immunoSEQ multiplex PCR; TCRdb's copy has only in-frame clones and leaves some out. The top ten hold roughly 2% of the sample, which has about 95,000 clones, around nine tenths seen once. The input for sequencing was PBMCs, taken around atezolizumab (anti-PD-L1) treatment. These receptors were taken from a man aged 55 to 70 with urothelial cancer.

This clone was counted once. The genes are TRBV5-1 and TRBJ2-5; TRBD2 is a possible D gene (5 bases). V lost 0 bases, J lost 6 bases, and 12 bases lay in between. Germline values: CDR1 SGHRS, CDR2 YFSETQ. The CDR3 length is 14 residues. The CDR3 loop is CASSLDLTGKTQYF. CDR3 in DNA: TGCGCCAGCAGCTTGGACCTGACCGGGAAGACCCAGTACTTC.

The chain carries TRBV19 and TRBJ2-1; 9 nucleotides line up with TRBD2. Germline CDR1 LNHDA, CDR2 SQIVND (reference sequence). The length of the CDR3 is 12 residues. J was trimmed by 12 bases and V by 0 bases; bases with no gene match: 0. The CDR3 nucleotides read TGTGCCAGTAGTATAGATAGCGGGGGGCAGTTCTTC. It codes for CASSIDSGGQFF.

V is TRBV7-3 and J is TRBJ2-5; 8 bases fit TRBD1. The CDR3 covers 15 residues. Trimming cost V 5 bases and J 5 bases; bases outside gene matches: 10. Germline V lookup: CDR1 SGHTA, CDR2 FQGTGA. CDR3 sequence (DNA): TGTGCCAGCAGCCTACGCAGGGGGCCAGGGGAGACCCAGTACTTC. Translation gives CASSLRRGPGETQYF. Looking up the rest from reference TRBV7-3 and TRBJ2-5 gives the full variable domain: GAGVSQTPSNKVTEKGKYVELRCDPISGHTALYWYRQSLGQGPEFLIYFQGTGAADDSGLPNDRFFAVRPEGSVSTLKIQRTERGDSAVYLCASSLRRGPGETQYFGPGTRLLVL.

The sample holds one count of this clone. The chain recombines TRBV28 with TRBJ1-2; 9 nucleotides line up with TRBD1. V trimming: 7 bases; J trimming: 14 bases; junction bases outside the gene matches: 11. CDR1 and CDR2 (germline): MDHEN, SYDVKM. CDR3 size: 12 residues. CDR3 in amino acids: CASIKGTGSLTF. CDR3 bases: TGTGCCAGCATTAAAGGGACAGGGAGTTTAACCTTC.

CDR3 amino acids: CASSEQGRDEKLFF. The CDR3 bases are TGTGCCAGCAGTGAACAGGGCAGGGATGAAAAACTGTTTTTT. The chain employs TRBV6-1 and TRBJ1-4, with D maybe TRBD1 (5 bases). The germline V gene has CDR1 MNHNS and CDR2 SASEGT. CDR3 length: 14 residues. Trimming pared 2 bases from V and 6 bases from J, leaving 10 bases between.

J is TRBJ2-2 and V is TRBV27; a possible D gene is TRBD1 (5 bases). The germline V gene encodes CDR1 MNHEY and CDR2 SMNVEV (reference sequence). The CDR3 runs 15 residues. Trimming took 5 bases from V and 3 from J, leaving 13 bases between them. Here the CDR3 reads CASSVDKGYTGELFF. The CDR3 DNA sequence: TGTGCCAGCAGTGTCGACAAGGGGTACACCGGGGAGCTGTTTTTT.

This clone was detected only once. The V and J genes are TRBV29-1 and TRBJ2-3, with TRBD2 matching 10 bases. Trimming took 3 bases from V and 2 from J; bases not matched to a gene: 8. CDR3 length: 16 residues. The germline gives CDR1 SQVTM, CDR2 ANQGSEA. In DNA form, the CDR3 reads TGCAGCGTTGACGGGGGTAGCGGGAGGCACACAGATACGCAGTATTTT. Translation gives CSVDGGSGRHTDTQYF.

The chain carries TRBV4-3 and TRBJ1-4; D is possibly TRBD1 (6 bases). Germline lookup yields CDR1 LGHNA and CDR2 YSLEER. The ends were cut back, 1 base at V and 6 bases at J, with 15 bases in the middle. The CDR3 length is 16 residues. This chain's CDR3 is CASSQGITGLDEKLFF. In DNA, the CDR3 is TGCGCCAGCAGCCAAGGTATTACAGGGTTGGATGAAAAACTGTTTTTT.

This clone was counted a single time. The chain recombines TRBV15 with TRBJ1-4, with D unclear. The CDR3 spans 13 residues. Looked up from germline, CDR1 is LNHNV and CDR2 is YYDKDF (reference sequence). The V end lost 0 bases, the J end lost 8 bases, and 7 bases lay between the germline ends. This CDR3 reads CATSRDLLEKLFF. CDR3 DNA sequence: TGTGCCACCAGCAGAGATTTACTGGAAAAACTGTTTTTT.

The chain carries TRBV6-5 and TRBJ1-2, with D possibly matching TRBD1 (5 bases). This CDR3 comprises 13 residues. Germline CDR1 and CDR2: MNHEY and SVGAGI. Trimming pared 5 bases from V and 10 bases from J, leaving 17 bases between. CDR3 sequence (DNA): TGTGCCAGCAGTCCCCTGGGTCAGGGTACCTACACCTTC. Translation gives CASSPLGQGTYTF.

The chain couples TRBV19 to TRBJ2-7; no firm D call. Trimming took off 6 bases at V and 3 bases at J, with 12 bases between the two ends. Germline V lookup: CDR1 LNHDA, CDR2 SQIVND (reference sequence). CDR3 length equals 13 residues. CDR3 in amino acids: CASSLYESYEQYF. The CDR3 region has the DNA TGTGCCAGTAGCCTGTACGAGAGCTACGAGCAGTACTTC.

The V gene is TRBV2, the J gene TRBJ2-4; tentatively, D is TRBD2 (7 bases). Germline CDR1 is SNHLY and CDR2 is FYNNEI. V lost 0 bases and J lost 6, with 12 bases in between. The CDR3 has 15 amino acids. Here the CDR3 DNA reads TGTGCCAGCAGTGAAGCGCTGAGGGGGGGAAACATTCAGTACTTC. It codes for CASSEALRGGNIQYF.

There are a few counts of this clone. Its ends do not fully match the called genes, so a read error is possible. The chain employs TRBV27 and TRBJ2-7; tentative D call: TRBD2 (7 bases). CDR1 and CDR2 (germline): MNHEY, SMNVEV (reference sequence). This CDR3 has 14 residues. The CDR3 bases are TGTGCCAGCAGTCTCCCGGGGGGCTCCAACGAGCAGTACTTC. This sequence encodes CASSLPGGSNEQYF.

The J gene is TRBJ1-6, the V gene TRBV6-5; 9 bases are a match to TRBD1. The germline V gene encodes CDR1 MNHEY and CDR2 SVGAGI. There are 14 residues in the CDR3. V lost 2 bases and J lost 9; bases outside the gene matches: 2. DNA for the CDR3: TGTGCCAGCAGTTACGGACAGGGGTTTTCACCCCTCCACTTT. Protein sequence: CASSYGQGFSPLHF.

The chain links TRBV9 to TRBJ2-3; perhaps TRBD1 as D (6 bases). This CDR3 is built from 18 residues. Germline loops: CDR1 SGDLS, CDR2 YYNGEE. V lost 0 bases, J lost 2 bases, and 19 bases lay in between. The CDR3 DNA reads TGTGCCAGCAGCGTAGCTCTGTCAGGGGTGCTGGCCACAGATACGCAGTATTTT. Encoded protein: CASSVALSGVLATDTQYF.

The chain is built from TRBV7-9 and TRBJ2-7, with a possible D match to TRBD2 (6 bases). In germline, CDR1 is SEHNR, CDR2 FQNEAQ (reference sequence). The CDR3 extends over 13 amino acids. Trimming shortened V by 5 bases and J by 3 bases, and 11 bases separated the two germline ends. For the CDR3, the DNA is TGTGCCAGCAGCCCTGGAGGGTTCTACGAGCAGTACTTC. It specifies CASSPGGFYEQYF.

The gene calls are TRBV9 and TRBJ2-1; TRBD1 might be the D (5 bases). The germline gives CDR1 SGDLS, CDR2 YYNGEE. Trimming pared 0 bases from V and 8 bases from J, leaving 15 bases between. CDR3 size: 15 residues. The CDR3 DNA follows: TGTGCCAGCAGCGTAGGGGCCCCATGGGGCGATGAGCAGTTCTTC. This sequence encodes CASSVGAPWGDEQFF.

The chain is built from TRBV5-1 and TRBJ2-1; possibly TRBD2 for D (6 bases). CDR1 SGHRS and CDR2 YFSETQ come from the germline V gene. Trimming left V 5 bases short and J 0 bases short, with 12 bases between. CDR3 size: 15 residues. This chain's CDR3 is CASSRDSSSYNEQFF. The CDR3 region has the DNA TGCGCCAGCAGTCGGGACTCCAGCTCCTACAATGAGCAGTTCTTC.

This clone was observed once. This rearrangement joins TRBV6-6 to TRBJ1-1, with D hard to call. V was pared by 5 bases and J by 0 bases, with 10 bases between. Germline V lookup: CDR1 MNHNY, CDR2 SVGAGI (reference sequence). This CDR3 comprises 14 residues. The CDR3, as DNA: TGTGCCAGCAGTCCTACAGCCTTGAACACTGAAGCTTTCTTT. Translation gives CASSPTALNTEAFF.

Only a few counts were recorded for this clone. The J gene is TRBJ2-2, the V gene TRBV29-1, with D perhaps matching TRBD1 (6 bases). Germline V lookup: CDR1 SQVTM, CDR2 ANQGSEA. V lost 7 bases and J 6 bases, leaving 12 bases between the germline ends. This CDR3 is 12 amino acids long. This CDR3 is CSAFTGPGELFF. The DNA for the CDR3 is TGCAGCGCGTTTACAGGGCCCGGGGAGCTGTTTTTT.

A few counts support this clone. This chain uses TRBV6-5 with TRBJ2-7; D perhaps matches TRBD1 (5 bases). With 4 bases removed from V and 5 bases from J, the gap between germline ends came to 15 bases. CDR3 size: 14 residues. Germline CDR1 and CDR2: MNHEY and SVGAGI. The CDR3 DNA is TGTGCCAGCAGTTCTAGACAGTGGTCCCACGAGCAGTACTTC. It encodes CASSSRQWSHEQYF.

The gene calls are TRBV7-2 and TRBJ1-2; 7 positions agree with TRBD1. Germline values: CDR1 SGHTA, CDR2 FQGNSA. The CDR3 loop spans 15 amino acids. Losses at the gene ends were 1 base for V and 4 bases for J; bases not matched to a gene: 6. CDR3 nucleotide sequence: TGTGCCAGCAGCTTAGGACCCACAGGGGCCTATGGCTACACCTTC. This sequence encodes CASSLGPTGAYGYTF.

This chain connects TRBV6-5 to TRBJ1-1; D gene unclear. V was shortened by 7 bases and J by 1 base, with 7 bases between the two germline ends. The length of the CDR3 is 12 residues. The V gene's germline CDR1 is MNHEY and CDR2 SVGAGI. CDR3 loop: CASTGRNTEAFF. In DNA form, the CDR3 reads TGTGCCAGCACGGGGAGGAACACTGAAGCTTTCTTT.

With regard to this clone: Because the CDR3's place on the DNA is in doubt, the DNA is left out and the CDR3 is given as listed by TCRdb. The CDR3 loop reads CASILGSGGYQPQHF. J is TRBJ1-5 and V is TRBV28; the D segment call TRBD1 is taken from the table without a DNA check. Germline-derived CDR1 and CDR2 are MDHEN and SYDVKM. The CDR3 adds up to 15 amino acids, both ends counted.

CDR3 sequence (DNA): TGTGCCAGCAGCTTAGCAACAGCGGGTCTAGAGGAAAAACTGTTTTTT. This gives the protein CASSLATAGLEEKLFF. V gene TRBV7-8 combines with J gene TRBJ1-4; no reliable D call. The CDR3 is made up of 16 amino acids. The germline V and J ends were trimmed by 0 bases and 8 bases, with 16 bases remaining between them. In germline, CDR1 is SGHVS, CDR2 FQNEAQ.

This clone showed up just a few times. This chain links TRBV19 with TRBJ1-2; TRBD1 aligns across 7 bases. V was clipped by 0 bases and J by 4 bases; unmatched bases: 2. The CDR3 sequence is 14 residues long. From germline, CDR1 is LNHDA and CDR2 SQIVND (reference sequence). Written as DNA, the CDR3 is TGTGCCAGTAGTATAGAAAACAGGGGCTATGGCTACACCTTC. It is translated as CASSIENRGYGYTF. The full variable domain, its missing parts supplied by reference TRBV19 and TRBJ1-2, is DGGITQSPKYLFRKEGQNVTLSCEQNLNHDAMYWYRQDPGQGLRLIYYSQIVNDFQKGDIAEGYSVSREKKESFPLTVTSAQKNPTAFYLCASSIENRGYGYTFGSGTRLTVV.

The chain is built from TRBV5-1 and TRBJ2-1, with D possibly being TRBD1 (5 bases). Germline CDR1 and CDR2: SGHRS and YFSETQ. This CDR3 comprises 14 residues. Deletions cut 0 bases from V and 8 bases from J, with 12 bases between. This CDR3 is CASSLGQSRDEQFF. CDR3 nucleotides: TGCGCCAGCAGCTTGGGACAGTCTAGAGATGAGCAGTTCTTC.

The chain carries TRBV7-9 and TRBJ2-1; 10 positions agree with TRBD2. CDR3 length: 15 residues. V lost 5 bases to trimming and J lost 5 bases; unmatched junction nucleotides: 6. Germline V CDR1 and CDR2: SEHNR, FQNEAQ (reference sequence). The CDR3 nucleotides are TGTGCCAGCAGCCCGGGGACTAGCGTCAACAATGAGCAGTTCTTC. Encoded protein: CASSPGTSVNNEQFF. Complete variable domain (other parts from reference TRBV7-9 and TRBJ2-1): DTGVSQNPRHKITKRGQNVTFRCDPISEHNRLYWYRQTLGQGPEFLTYFQNEAQLEKSRLLSDRFSAERPKGSFSTLEIQRTEQGDSAMYLCASSPGTSVNNEQFFGPGTRLTVL.

The chain recombines TRBV5-4 with TRBJ2-4; maybe TRBD1 (5 bases). Germline values: CDR1 SGHNT, CDR2 YYREEE (reference sequence). V shed 3 bases and J shed 1 base, with 14 bases lying between them. The CDR3 totals 16 residues. The CDR3 bases are TGTGCCAGCAGCTCCTCAGGGTTGGAGGCCAAAAACATTCAGTACTTC. Translated, it gives CASSSSGLEAKNIQYF. The variable domain in full, with the rest retrieved from reference TRBV5-4 and TRBJ2-4, is ETGVTQSPTHLIKTRGQQVTLRCSSQSGHNTVSWYQQALGQGPQFIFQYYREEENGRGNFPPRFSGLQFPNYSSELNVNALELDDSALYLCASSSSGLEAKNIQYFGAGTRLSVL.

About this clone itself: A read error may account for a junction end that differs from germline. The rearrangement links TRBV4-1 to TRBJ1-4, with D hard to call. CDR3 length: 14 amino acids. CDR1 is MGHRA, CDR2 YSYEKL, per germline. Here the CDR3 reads CASTQTVDGEKLFF. The CDR3 DNA reads as TGCGCCAGCACCCAAACCGTCGACGGGGAAAAACTGTTTTTT.

This clone was observed a handful of times. V is TRBV6-5 and J is TRBJ1-5; D uncertain. The CDR3 sequence is 15 residues long. The V end lost 6 bases, the J end lost 2 bases, and 14 bases lay between the germline ends. Germline V gene data show CDR1 as MNHEY and CDR2 as SVGAGI. CDR3 protein: CASRPTGDGNQPQHF. In nucleotides, the CDR3 is TGTGCCAGCAGACCAACCGGAGACGGCAATCAGCCCCAGCATTTT.